A selection of T cell receptor beta chains follows, all from one sample in a study of beta chain features in type 1 diabetes. The data were produced by immunoSEQ multiplex PCR, yet TCRdb's version contains in-frame clones alone and is incomplete. The data contain hundreds of thousands of clones, about 14% of them singletons. Sequences were obtained from naive CD4+ T cells from blood. The receptors here all came from a young man in good health. Both conserved end residues are trimmed from each CDR3.

TRBJ2-7	TRBV13	ASSFQQGYSYEQY
TRBJ2-5	TRBV19	ASSIQPTRTSLAETQY
TRBJ1-3	TRBV9	ASAEGAKNTIY
TRBJ2-4	TRBV7-3	ASSLNPGTGGNIQY
TRBJ2-7	TRBV6-1	ASSPPGQPYEQY
TRBJ1-2	TRBV28	ASSPTGRYT
TRBJ2-2	TRBV7-6	ASSRLAPFEANTGELF
TRBJ2-3	TRBV9	ASSVALAGVEDTQY
TRBJ2-5	TRBV7-9	ATRGRATRQVEKETQY
TRBJ2-3	TRBV25-1	ASSEYVQGPDTQY
TRBJ1-2	TRBV5-1	ASNDRGRLVGYT
TRBJ1-4	TRBV9	ASSEGQGIEKLF
TRBJ2-1	TRBV5-4	ASSPGQGGVKNEQF
TRBJ2-2	TRBV7-9	ASSSAPTNTGELF
TRBJ2-1	TRBV7-3	ASSPRQGTLANEQF
TRBJ2-7	TRBV5-1	ASSLGQQPNYEQY
TRBJ2-7	TRBV15	ATSRDRGDLDEQY
TRBJ1-1	TRBV19	ASSIDMGVGTEAF
TRBJ2-7	TRBV28	ASSVQAPYSYEQY
TRBJ1-6	TRBV7-3	ASSPAFGTHSPLH
TRBJ1-1	TRBV28	ASSSQGAAF
TRBJ1-5	TRBV5-6	ASSLGRGGGTAHQPQH
TRBJ2-7	TRBV9	ASSVGRGERSYEQY
TRBJ2-7	TRBV4-2	ASGQAAIGTGDHEQY
TRBJ2-3	TRBV5-1	ASSPGQFTDTQY
TRBJ1-2	TRBV9	ASSVDRGERHGYT
TRBJ2-5	TRBV6-6	ASRHPGLGQETQY
TRBJ1-5	TRBV25-1	ASSESYKRQPQH
TRBJ2-1	TRBV5-6	ASSKGTSGSNEQF
TRBJ1-1	TRBV11-2	ASSTRTGNTEAF
TRBJ1-2	TRBV20-1	SHSGGNGYT
TRBJ1-3	TRBV9	ASSVEGGSGNTIY
TRBJ1-1	TRBV18	ASSHGQGATEAF
TRBJ2-1	TRBV7-2	ASSSPAGGNEQF
TRBJ2-1	TRBV30	AWTRRARQF
TRBJ1-1	TRBV20-1	SARDTEAF
TRBJ2-5	TRBV19	ASSLREGTQY
TRBJ1-4	TRBV5-1	ASSSDRDRTNEKLF
TRBJ2-7	TRBV5-6	ASSSKPGSEQY
TRBJ2-7	TRBV7-8	ASSSQTGRYEQY
TRBJ1-2	TRBV9	ASSDRQGRGGYT
TRBJ2-3	TRBV4-3	ASSQGPGRDTQY
TRBJ2-2	TRBV6-6	ASKGQGATGELF
TRBJ2-7	TRBV29-1	SVEVAGVSYEQY
TRBJ2-1	TRBV4-3	ASSHMHEQF
TRBJ2-5	TRBV19	ASSPLGLGTQY
TRBJ2-7	TRBV19	ASSIHFSTAWTTSYEQY
TRBJ1-4	TRBV9	ASSTTGTGNEKLF
TRBJ2-6	TRBV5-1	ASSRRGTDESGANVLT
TRBJ2-3	TRBV28	ASNSGGLRADTQY
TRBJ1-2	TRBV5-1	ASSLGMKGYGYT
TRBJ1-4	TRBV7-2	ASSTYRGAYEKLF
TRBJ2-7	TRBV7-9	ASRVEGAVGTSVIYEQY
TRBJ1-2	TRBV21-1	ASSPEKGFNYGYT
TRBJ1-5	TRBV5-1	ASSLYERSQPQH
TRBJ2-1	TRBV29-1	SVVSQPNEQF
TRBJ2-6	TRBV7-9	ASSERGQGDTGANVLT
TRBJ2-4	TRBV9	ASSVGQNIQY
TRBJ2-7	TRBV9	ASSGRVSYEQY
TRBJ1-1	TRBV18	ASSSTGFGEAF